One and the same sample provided the 2 T cell receptor beta chains below, sequenced in a study of identical twins. TCRdb processed the 5' RACE reads anew with MiXCR; each CDR3 protein has one entry. Of some 500,000 distinct CDR3 sequences in the sample, roughly a fifth are singletons; the top ten hold around 0.91%. The data also belong to a second study, concerning T cells expressing NK-cell markers.

Material: CD4+ T cells sorted from blood. These receptors were obtained from a young woman in good health.

This clonotype was recorded a few times. The CDR3: CASSYDRARGYTF. In DNA, the CDR3 is TGTGCCAGCAGTTATGACAGAGCCCGGGGCTACACCTTC. This sequence joins TRBV6-5 and TRBJ1-2; a weak D match, TRBD1 (5 bases). This CDR3 comprises 13 residues. CDR1 MNHEY and CDR2 SVGAGI come from the germline V gene. V dropped 3 bases and J dropped 8 bases, with 13 bases sitting between them.

This clonotype occurred a few times. The CDR3, as DNA: TGTGCCACCAGCAGCCAGACAGGGGGCGACCTCTACACCTTC. Translating gives CATSSQTGGDLYTF. This chain uses TRBV15 with TRBJ1-2; 10 bases match TRBD1. The germline V gene has CDR1 LNHNV and CDR2 YYDKDF (reference sequence). This CDR3 is built from 14 residues. J lost 10 bases, V lost 3 bases, and 8 bases had no gene match.